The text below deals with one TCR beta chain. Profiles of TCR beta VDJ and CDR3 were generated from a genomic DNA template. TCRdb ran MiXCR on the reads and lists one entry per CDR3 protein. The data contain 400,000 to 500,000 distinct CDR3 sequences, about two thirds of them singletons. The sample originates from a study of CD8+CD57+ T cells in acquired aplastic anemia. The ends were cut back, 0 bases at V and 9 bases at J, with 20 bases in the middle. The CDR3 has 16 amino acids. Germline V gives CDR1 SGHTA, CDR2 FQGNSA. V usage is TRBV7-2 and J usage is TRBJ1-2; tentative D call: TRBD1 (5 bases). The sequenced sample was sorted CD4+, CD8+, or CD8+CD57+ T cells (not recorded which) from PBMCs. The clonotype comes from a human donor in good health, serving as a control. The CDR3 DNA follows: TGTGCCAGCAGCTTAGCGGGGGAGGGCCCGCCTAGGAGCTACACCTTC. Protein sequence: CASSLAGEGPPRSYTF.